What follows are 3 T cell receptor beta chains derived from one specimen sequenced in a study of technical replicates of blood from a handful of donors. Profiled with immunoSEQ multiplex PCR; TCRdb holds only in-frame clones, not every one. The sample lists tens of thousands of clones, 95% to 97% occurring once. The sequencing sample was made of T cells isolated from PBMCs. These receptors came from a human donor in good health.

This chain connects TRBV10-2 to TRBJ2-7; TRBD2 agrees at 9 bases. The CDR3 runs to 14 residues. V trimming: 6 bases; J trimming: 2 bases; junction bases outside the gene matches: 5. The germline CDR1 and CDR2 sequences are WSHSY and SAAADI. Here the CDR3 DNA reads TGCGCCAGCAGAAGTAGCGGGAGCCCCTACGAGCAGTACTTC. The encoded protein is CASRSSGSPYEQYF.

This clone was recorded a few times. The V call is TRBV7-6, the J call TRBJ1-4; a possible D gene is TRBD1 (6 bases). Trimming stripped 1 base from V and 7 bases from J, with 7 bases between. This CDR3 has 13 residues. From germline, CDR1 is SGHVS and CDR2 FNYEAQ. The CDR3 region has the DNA TGTGCCAGCAGCTTAGGGGGGCGTGAAAAACTGTTTTTT. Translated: CASSLGGREKLFF. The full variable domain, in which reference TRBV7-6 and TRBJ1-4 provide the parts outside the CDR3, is GAGVSQSPRYKVTKRGQDVALRCDPISGHVSLYWYRQALGQGPEFLTYFNYEAQQDKSGLPNDRFSAERPEGSISTLTIQRTEQRDSAMYRCASSLGGREKLFFGSGTQLSVL.

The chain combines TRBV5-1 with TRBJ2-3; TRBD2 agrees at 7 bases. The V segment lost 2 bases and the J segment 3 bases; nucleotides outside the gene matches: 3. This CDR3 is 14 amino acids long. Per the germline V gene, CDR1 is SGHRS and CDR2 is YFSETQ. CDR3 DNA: TGCGCCAGCAGCTTTATGGGAGGGACAGATACGCAGTATTTT. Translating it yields CASSFMGGTDTQYF.